A single T cell receptor (beta chain) is shown here with its context. The antigen is unknown. This sample was included in a study of the immune and genomic landscape of osteosarcoma. The study, taken as a whole, reports: Productive clonality stayed low overall, though C3 exceeded C1. No matched normal tissue; external skin and blood data served as benchmarks. Roughly 5 cases had one hyperexpanded dominant clone and under 100 clonotypes. Clonality was low: mean 0.09, highest around 0.28, suggesting limited expansion.

The protocol was immunoSEQ multiplex PCR, while the TCRdb copy is restricted to in-frame clones and leaves out a portion. The data contain more than 8,000 clones, 60% to 85% of them singletons. Poor-prognosis osteosarcoma patients supplied post-treatment primary, local recurrence and metastasis tumor specimens. This CDR3 comprises 13 residues. Germline V gene data show CDR1 as SNHLY and CDR2 as FYNNEI. The V end lost 6 bases, the J end lost 2 bases, and 9 bases lay between the germline ends. The sample comprised osteosarcoma tumor tissue from the lung. This TCR derives from a human donor with osteosarcoma. V is TRBV2 and J is TRBJ2-3, with D perhaps given as TRBD1 or TRBD2 (5 bases each). In DNA, the CDR3 is TGTGCCAGCAGCGGGGCGTACACAGATACGCAGTATTTT. Its translation is CASSGAYTDTQYF.